What follows are 15 T cell receptor beta chains derived from one specimen sequenced in a study of T cells in tumors and immune-related adverse events. The assay was immunoSEQ multiplex PCR, and TCRdb's table has in-frame clones only and misses some. The sample holds about 22,000 clones, 75% to 95% seen once. The specimen was lymph node tissue, collected from a patient treated with anti-PD-1 therapy. The receptors derive from a female donor with metastatic renal cell carcinoma.

This chain links TRBV11-2 with TRBJ2-7; D call uncertain. V lost 1 base to trimming and J lost 3 bases, with 7 bases between them. CDR3 length: 13 residues. The germline V gene encodes CDR1 SGHAT and CDR2 FQNNGV. The CDR3 coding sequence is TGTGCCAGCAGCTTAGGTCTTCGCTACGAGCAGTACTTC. This translates into CASSLGLRYEQYF.

V gene TRBV21-1 combines with J gene TRBJ1-1. TRBV21-1 is a pseudogene. This CDR3 is 12 amino acids long. The CDR3 bases are TGTGCCAGCAGCAGGGGGAGAACTGAAGCTTTCTTT. It yields the protein CASSRGRTEAFF.

A single count supports this clone. The chain uses TRBV7-8 and TRBJ1-2; D gene unclear. The germline CDR1 and CDR2 sequences are SGHVS and FQNEAQ. The CDR3 is 14 amino acids. The V end lost 0 bases, the J end lost 7 bases, and 12 bases lay between the germline ends. The CDR3 nucleotides read TGTGCCAGCAGCTTAGCAGTGCCCCGAAGTGGCTACACCTTC. This codes for CASSLAVPRSGYTF.

The V gene is TRBV6-1, the J gene TRBJ1-6; tentative D call: TRBD1 (6 bases). Germline CDR1 reads MNHNS; CDR2 reads SASEGT. The CDR3 covers 19 residues. Deletions cut 2 bases from V and 0 bases from J, with 17 bases between. For the CDR3, the DNA is TGTGCCAGCAGTGAAACTGGGACATGGCCCAGCTCCTATAATTCACCCCTCCACTTT. Residues: CASSETGTWPSSYNSPLHF.

To note about this clone: The same CDR3 also results from other DNA sequences found in this sample. The J gene is TRBJ2-3, the V gene TRBV10-3, with a tentative D call TRBD2 (6 bases). V was cut by 6 bases and J by 3 bases, with 16 bases left in between. This CDR3 is 15 amino acids long. Germline loops: CDR1 ENHRY, CDR2 SYGVKD. This CDR3 reads CAIRGLGGWTDTQYF. CDR3 coding DNA: TGTGCCATCAGAGGGCTGGGGGGATGGACAGATACGCAGTATTTT.

The chain recombines TRBV7-2 with TRBJ1-2; D may be TRBD1 (5 bases). The V gene's germline CDR1 is SGHTA and CDR2 FQGNSA. The CDR3 is made up of 15 amino acids. V lost 4 bases to trimming and J lost 3 bases, with 15 bases between them. In DNA form, the CDR3 reads TGTGCCAGCAGCTCCGCAGGGCTCGGAGACTATGGCTACACCTTC. As protein: CASSSAGLGDYGYTF.

CDR3: CASSIGTGGFTDTQYF. DNA of the CDR3: TGTGCCAGTAGTATCGGGACAGGGGGATTCACAGATACGCAGTATTTT. V usage is TRBV19 and J usage is TRBJ2-3, with 11 positions matching TRBD1. The CDR3 is 16 residues long. The V and J ends lost 3 bases and 2 bases, in that order; junction bases with no gene match: 4. Germline values: CDR1 LNHDA, CDR2 SQIVND (reference sequence).

The chain couples TRBV5-1 to TRBJ2-1, with D perhaps given as TRBD1 or TRBD2 (5 bases each). Germline values: CDR1 SGHRS, CDR2 YFSETQ. Trimming took off 3 bases at V and 2 bases at J, with 12 bases between the two ends. This CDR3 spans 15 amino acids. CDR3 bases: TGCGCCAGCAGCTCGGGGACCAATACCTACAATGAGCAGTTCTTC. Translation: CASSSGTNTYNEQFF.

V and J are TRBV10-1 and TRBJ2-3, with D possibly being TRBD1 (5 bases). Germline assignment: CDR1 WNHNN and CDR2 SYGVQD (reference sequence). The CDR3 consists of 15 residues. Trimming pared 0 bases from V and 4 bases from J, leaving 11 bases between. CDR3 DNA sequence: TGCGCCAGCAGTGAGTCCAGGGTAGATGCAGATACGCAGTATTTT. It codes for CASSESRVDADTQYF.

The chain employs TRBV11-3 and TRBJ2-3, with D possibly being TRBD2 (5 bases). The germline CDR1 and CDR2 sequences are SGHNT and YENEEA. This CDR3 is 13 amino acids long. Between the trimmed V and J ends, which lost 5 bases and 4 bases, there was a span of 10 bases. This chain's CDR3 is CASSGGGPDTQYF. The CDR3, as DNA: TGTGCCAGCAGCGGAGGTGGACCAGATACGCAGTATTTT.

V usage is TRBV7-9 and J usage is TRBJ2-3, with TRBD2 as a possible D gene (6 bases). The CDR3 sequence is 14 residues long. Germline values: CDR1 SEHNR, CDR2 FQNEAQ (reference sequence). Between the trimmed V and J ends, which lost 1 base and 4 bases, there was a span of 9 bases. CDR3 protein: CASSLGLGADTQYF. The DNA for the CDR3 is TGTGCCAGCAGCTTAGGACTAGGCGCAGATACGCAGTATTTT.

V is TRBV11-2 and J is TRBJ1-2; D gene uncertain. Germline V gene sequence: CDR1 SGHAT, CDR2 FQNNGV. The CDR3 contains 14 residues. Trimming left V 2 bases short and J 4 bases short, with 11 bases between. The CDR3 spells CASSLTWEGYGYTF. CDR3 DNA: TGTGCCAGCAGCTTAACATGGGAAGGCTATGGCTACACCTTC.

This rearrangement joins TRBV11-2 to TRBJ2-7; 8 nucleotides agree with TRBD1. The CDR3 extends over 15 amino acids. From germline, CDR1 is SGHAT and CDR2 FQNNGV. The J segment lost 2 bases and the V segment lost 5 bases, leaving 8 bases of the junction unmatched. CDR3 DNA sequence: TGTGCCAGCAGCAAACAGGGGGTGGGAGCCTACGAGCAGTACTTC. Translating gives CASSKQGVGAYEQYF. The complete variable domain, with remaining parts taken from reference TRBV11-2 and TRBJ2-7, reads EAGVAQSPRYKIIEKRQSVAFWCNPISGHATLYWYQQILGQGPKLLIQFQNNGVVDDSQLPKDRFSAERLKGVDSTLKIQPAKLEDSAVYLCASSKQGVGAYEQYFGPGTRLTVT.

The J gene is TRBJ1-6, the V gene TRBV4-2, with D hard to call. Looked up from germline, CDR1 is LGHNA and CDR2 is YNFKEQ. V was trimmed by 1 base and J by 2 bases, leaving 6 bases between them. The CDR3 has 15 residues. The CDR3 DNA reads TGTGCCAGCAGCCAAGGGTCTCCCTATAATTCACCCCTCCACTTT. Translating it yields CASSQGSPYNSPLHF.

The rearrangement links TRBV7-2 to TRBJ2-7; maybe TRBD2 (6 bases). V was shortened by 1 base and J by 2 bases, with 12 bases between the two germline ends. Per the germline V gene, CDR1 is SGHTA and CDR2 is FQGNSA. This CDR3 is built from 15 residues. Here the CDR3 reads CASSLGQGGTYEQYF. Here the CDR3 DNA reads TGTGCCAGCAGCTTAGGGCAGGGCGGGACCTACGAGCAGTACTTC.